The rows below give T cell receptor beta chains drawn from one sample of a study of Tregs in tolerant kidney transplant recipients. The protocol was immunoSEQ multiplex PCR, while the TCRdb copy is restricted to in-frame clones and leaves out a portion. Of about 240,000 clones in the sample, around 81% were seen once. Sequences were obtained from CD4+ T cells from blood. The source is a human donor in good health. The conserved cysteine and the conserved F or W are not part of the CDR3 here.

j_call	v_call	cdr3_aa
TRBJ2-3	TRBV18	ASSPGTVTDTQY
TRBJ2-1	TRBV7-3	ASSPMGLAGGHGEQF
TRBJ2-2	TRBV18	ASSQSVDAGELF
TRBJ1-5	TRBV6-5	ASSPDNSNQPQH
TRBJ1-3	TRBV9	ASSQTGASRDTIY
TRBJ1-4	TRBV18	ASSPSPWEKLF
TRBJ2-3	TRBV7-2	ASSSRGRGGGKDTQY
TRBJ2-5	TRBV7-9	ASSPQVAGGRDQETQY
TRBJ1-5	TRBV19	ASSLDGRNQPQH
TRBJ2-3	TRBV15	ATSRVPRDTQY
TRBJ2-2	TRBV6-1	ASRRNTGELF
TRBJ1-2	TRBV2	TSRIWGHGYT
TRBJ2-6	TRBV30	ALEIGWSGANVLT
TRBJ2-5	TRBV25-1	ASSEPHRGQETQY
TRBJ1-1	TRBV4-1	ASSQLGNTEAF
TRBJ2-7	TRBV5-4	ASSLGTGVGEQY
TRBJ2-7	TRBV6-6	ASSYGGGLTYEQY
TRBJ2-7	TRBV11-3	ASSRGGQAYEQY
TRBJ1-2	TRBV9	ASGRQGANYGYT
TRBJ2-7	TRBV6-5	ASTRDGSSSYEQY
TRBJ1-2	TRBV5-4	ASSLVERQGRGYT
TRBJ2-1	TRBV11-3	ASSLVGLGSEQF
TRBJ1-2	TRBV2	ASSGGRDYGYT
TRBJ2-7	TRBV19	ASSTGMIASEQY
TRBJ2-5	TRBV2	ASSVDWYQETQY
TRBJ1-6	TRBV9	ASSPQAGIKSPLH
TRBJ1-2	TRBV7-8	ASSFKGGRLYYGYT
TRBJ1-1	TRBV7-2	ASRPDPLNTEAF
TRBJ2-5	TRBV13	ASSLNSTGGETQY
TRBJ2-3	TRBV4-2	ASSQVVARTSGRRDTQY
TRBJ1-2	TRBV5-4	ASTFSDRGLYGYT
TRBJ1-4	TRBV10-3	AISESLEKLF
TRBJ2-1	TRBV18	ASSPRQGADNEQF
TRBJ2-7	TRBV18	ASSPGLAGVEQY
TRBJ1-1	TRBV7-9	ASSWWGTEAF
TRBJ2-7	TRBV2	ASSDQGRSYEQY
TRBJ2-3	TRBV5-4	ASSLGGGADTQY
TRBJ1-2	TRBV7-2	ASSVEYYGYT
TRBJ2-5	TRBV7-6	ASRTGGSETQY
TRBJ1-2	TRBV6-5	ASSVSGTGLYGYT
TRBJ2-1	TRBV7-8	ASSLAGGVWGEQF
TRBJ1-2	TRBV18	ASSHDRGGYGYT
TRBJ2-5	TRBV30	AWSGGGQTQY
TRBJ2-2	TRBV7-8	ASSSVLQKGRYGELF
TRBJ2-3	TRBV18	ASSLGTGTPDTQY
TRBJ1-6	TRBV4-1	ASSLPDRGNSPLH
TRBJ2-3	TRBV11-3	ASSFSGARGDTQY
TRBJ1-5	TRBV19	ATTGDYSNQPQH